The 11 T cell receptor beta chains listed next were all sequenced from one sample in a study of T cell repertoires in cytomegalovirus infection. TCRdb analysed the reads with MiXCR anew, one entry per CDR3 protein. The sample has some 600,000 distinct CDR3 sequences, roughly 24% seen once. The sequencing sample was made of CD8+ T cells from PBMCs. These receptor sequences come from a human donor in good health (CMV status not recorded). Some clones in this sample may be carry-over from other donors' samples.

This clonotype has just a few counts. The J gene is TRBJ2-1, the V gene TRBV7-8; D might be TRBD1 or TRBD2, each matching 6 bases. This CDR3 spans 16 amino acids. Trimming left V 0 bases short and J 1 base short, with 10 bases between. Germline loops: CDR1 SGHVS, CDR2 FQNEAQ. CDR3 nucleotides: TGTGCCAGCAGCTTAGCGGGGGGCTGGTCCTACAATGAGCAGTTCTTC. Amino acid sequence: CASSLAGGWSYNEQFF.

The chain couples TRBV2 to TRBJ2-5, with TRBD2 matching over 12 bases. The CDR3 has 14 residues. Germline V CDR1 and CDR2: SNHLY, FYNNEI. V was pared by 11 bases and J by 0 bases, with 4 bases of the junction left unmatched. The CDR3 nucleotides read TGTGCCGGATGGACTAGCGGGGACCAAGAGACCCAGTACTTC. Amino acids: CAGWTSGDQETQYF.

A few counts support this clonotype. The rearrangement joins TRBV28 to TRBJ2-1, with D tentatively TRBD1 or TRBD2 (6 bases each). CDR1 and CDR2 (germline): MDHEN, SYDVKM. V was pared by 5 bases and J by 1 base, with 12 bases between. This CDR3 is built from 15 residues. For the CDR3, the DNA is TGTGCCAGCAGTACAGGGAGGAGGTCCTACAATGAGCAGTTCTTC. This translates into CASSTGRRSYNEQFF. The full variable domain, completed using reference TRBV28 and TRBJ2-1, is DVKVTQSSRYLVKRTGEKVFLECVQDMDHENMFWYRQDPGLGLRLIYFSYDVKMKEKGDIPEGYSVSREKKERFSLILESASTNQTSMYLCASSTGRRSYNEQFFGPGTRLTVL.

With regard to this clonotype: A much bigger clone sits one base away, suggesting this may be a read error. The chain carries TRBV7-9 and TRBJ1-1; D remains unclear. The V end was cut by 2 bases, the J end by 3 bases, with 7 bases between. This CDR3 comprises 13 residues. The V gene's germline CDR1 is SEHNR and CDR2 FQNEAQ (reference sequence). For the CDR3, the DNA is TGTGCCAGCAGCTTACCATGTCACACTGAAGCTTTCTTT. Its translation is CASSLPCHTEAFF.

The V gene is TRBV29-1, the J gene TRBJ2-7; 7 bases match TRBD1. The CDR3 has 15 amino acids. Looked up from germline, CDR1 is SQVTM and CDR2 is ANQGSEA. After removal of 3 bases from V and 4 bases from J, the junction contained 12 bases not matched to a gene. The CDR3 is CSVEVWGQTSYEQYF. CDR3 DNA: TGCAGCGTTGAGGTTTGGGGACAGACCTCTTACGAGCAGTACTTC.

The chain employs TRBV10-3 and TRBJ2-7; D may correspond to TRBD1 or TRBD2 (5 bases each). Trimming shortened V by 5 bases and J by 8 bases, and 28 bases separated the two germline ends. The CDR3 sequence is 17 residues long. Germline values: CDR1 ENHRY, CDR2 SYGVKD. The CDR3: CAISSESIGTRSKKQYV. The CDR3 coding sequence is TGTGCCATCAGTTCGGAGAGTATTGGGACCCGGTCAAAAAAGCAGTACGTC.

The chain recombines TRBV7-9 with TRBJ2-5; D is unresolved. The V end was cut by 2 bases, the J end by 0 bases, with 13 bases between. Germline values: CDR1 SEHNR, CDR2 FQNEAQ (reference sequence). This CDR3 has 16 amino acids. CDR3 sequence (DNA): TGTGCCAGCAGCTTATCACCGTCTGGGGACCAAGAGACCCAGTACTTC. Amino acid sequence: CASSLSPSGDQETQYF. The variable domain in full, completed from reference TRBV7-9 and TRBJ2-5, reads DTGVSQNPRHKITKRGQNVTFRCDPISEHNRLYWYRQTLGQGPEFLTYFQNEAQLEKSRLLSDRFSAERPKGSFSTLEIQRTEQGDSAMYLCASSLSPSGDQETQYFGPGTRLLVL.

Only a few counts were recorded for this clonotype. The CDR3 spells CASSHPKPSYQETQYF. As DNA, the CDR3 is TGTGCCAGCAGCCACCCTAAGCCTTCGTACCAAGAGACCCAGTACTTC. J is TRBJ2-5 and V is TRBV7-8; unclear D gene. The CDR3 sequence is 16 residues long. Germline lookup yields CDR1 SGHVS and CDR2 FQNEAQ. The V and J ends lost 5 bases and 0 bases respectively, with 16 bases between them.

This clonotype was seen more than once but under ten times. The chain links TRBV12-3 or TRBV12-4 to TRBJ2-2, with D possibly matching TRBD1 (5 bases). The CDR3 has 14 residues. Trimming shortened V by 9 bases and J by 4 bases, and 15 bases separated the two germline ends. As DNA, the CDR3 is TGTGCCAGTAGGGGTGACATTCCCACCGGGGAGCTGTTTTTT. Its translation is CASRGDIPTGELFF.

This clonotype was detected many times. The V call is TRBV7-9, the J call TRBJ2-1; a possible D gene is TRBD2 (6 bases). The CDR3 sequence is 18 residues long. Trimming shortened V by 1 base and J by 8 bases, and 24 bases separated the two germline ends. CDR1 and CDR2 (germline): SEHNR, FQNEAQ (reference sequence). In nucleotides, the CDR3 is TGTGCCAGCAGCTTAGGCGTCGATGGGACTTTCCTGCCGGATGAGCAGTTCTTC. Translation: CASSLGVDGTFLPDEQFF. The full variable domain, with the rest looked up from reference TRBV7-9 and TRBJ2-1, is DTGVSQNPRHKITKRGQNVTFRCDPISEHNRLYWYRQTLGQGPEFLTYFQNEAQLEKSRLLSDRFSAERPKGSFSTLEIQRTEQGDSAMYLCASSLGVDGTFLPDEQFFGPGTRLTVL.

To note about this clonotype: A single base separates this from a much larger clone, so it may be a read error. This chain connects TRBV7-6 to TRBJ2-7; 8 nucleotides agree with TRBD1. Germline V gene sequence: CDR1 SGHVS, CDR2 FNYEAQ. The CDR3 sequence is 14 residues long. This CDR3 reads CTSSFVGQGYEQYF. Here the CDR3 DNA reads TGTACCAGCAGCTTCGTCGGACAGGGCTACGAGCAGTACTTC.